This T cell receptor beta chain is from a study of T-cell reconstitution after alpha-beta-depleted transplantation in children. Germline V gene data show CDR1 as SGHNT and CDR2 as YYREEE (reference sequence). This CDR3 region has 15 residues. V was shortened by 3 bases and J by 5 bases, with 18 bases between the two germline ends. Researchers prepared the TCRbeta library using unique molecular identifiers, the study reports. TCRdb redid the calling of the PCR reads with MiXCR, one entry per CDR3 protein. The sample comprises around 490,000 distinct CDR3 sequences, about an eighth of which are singletons, and approximately 14% rests with the top ten. The table lists this clonotype with a few counts. Its antigen is unidentified. General observations from the study: There were reportedly several hundred expanded graft clones from which alpha-beta T cells came about two months after transplant. When one year had passed after transplant, most T-cell counts and diversity came from newly produced T cells. Some patients' high day-60 TCRbeta diversity was attributed to recipient cells surviving conditioning.

The material was PBMCs, mostly from graft donor cells, obtained 180 days after TCRalphabeta/CD19-depleted stem cell transplant. The rearrangement joins TRBV5-4 to TRBJ2-7; no reliable D call. The clonotype comes from a female patient between 2 and 15 years old who had a stem cell transplant for aplastic anemia, so the T cells may come from the graft donor. The DNA for the CDR3 is TGTGCCAGCAGCTCGGCTAGGGCCCAGCTAGACGAGCAGTACTTC. It yields the protein CASSSARAQLDEQYF.